These 28 T cell receptor beta chains came from one sample sequenced in a study of chemoradiotherapy in HPV16-positive cancers. The method was immunoSEQ multiplex PCR; TCRdb's version includes in-frame clones alone and lacks a portion of them. There are some 25,000 clones in the sample; approximately 94% occur only once, and approximately 2.7% lies in the top ten. Sampling was done from a patient who underwent chemoradiotherapy. All receptors derive from a human donor with HPV-associated anogenital cancer.

The chain employs TRBV28 and TRBJ1-1, with D hard to call. The V gene's germline CDR1 is MDHEN and CDR2 SYDVKM. The V and J ends lost 1 base and 4 bases respectively, with 13 bases between them. The CDR3 loop spans 15 amino acids. The CDR3 loop is CASSLLGGRRTEAFF. CDR3 coding DNA: TGTGCCAGCAGTTTATTAGGCGGGCGCCGCACTGAAGCTTTCTTT.

The chain is built from TRBV2 and TRBJ2-1; 7 bases match TRBD1. CDR1 is SNHLY and CDR2 is FYNNEI in the germline V gene. After removal of 6 bases from V and 3 bases from J, the junction contained 5 bases not matched to a gene. This CDR3 spans 14 amino acids. The CDR3 DNA sequence: TGTGCCAGCAGCGCCGGGACAGTCTACAATGAGCAGTTCTTC. Encoded protein: CASSAGTVYNEQFF.

The V call is TRBV5-1, the J call TRBJ2-3; D is unclear. The germline V gene encodes CDR1 SGHRS and CDR2 YFSETQ. Trimming removed 2 bases at V and 4 bases at J, with 5 bases between. This CDR3 spans 12 amino acids. CDR3 amino acids: CASSFEADTQYF. CDR3 nucleotide sequence: TGCGCCAGCAGCTTTGAAGCAGATACGCAGTATTTT.

V usage is TRBV5-4 and J usage is TRBJ2-1; 9 bases line up with TRBD2. This CDR3 comprises 16 residues. J lost 8 bases, V lost 0 bases, and 9 bases had no gene match. CDR1 and CDR2 (germline): SGHNT, YYREEE (reference sequence). CDR3 residues: CASSLVRGGARYEQFF. The CDR3, as DNA: TGTGCCAGCAGCTTGGTTCGCGGGGGGGCCCGGTATGAGCAGTTCTTC.

The rearrangement joins TRBV6-4 to TRBJ2-6, with 11 bases identical to TRBD1. The CDR3 has 17 residues. V gave up 6 bases and J gave up 0 bases; unmatched junction bases: 4. Germline V CDR1 and CDR2: MRHNA, SNTAGT. Written as DNA, the CDR3 is TGTGCCAGCAGCCCGGGACAGGGGGTCTCTGGGGCCAACGTCCTGACTTTC. It encodes CASSPGQGVSGANVLTF.

This clone turned up a few times. The rearrangement joins TRBV2 to TRBJ1-2, with D possibly matching TRBD1 (6 bases). Germline CDR1 is SNHLY and CDR2 is FYNNEI. CDR3 length equals 12 residues. V was trimmed by 7 bases and J by 8 bases, leaving 14 bases between them. The CDR3 DNA reads TGTGCCAGCACGGGGGGGCCTGGAGGCTACACCTTC. It codes for CASTGGPGGYTF.

The chain recombines TRBV7-2 with TRBJ2-5, with 8 bases aligning to TRBD2. Germline V gene sequence: CDR1 SGHTA, CDR2 FQGNSA. Germline trimming cut 6 bases from V and 1 base from J; bases unmatched to any gene: 10. The length of the CDR3 is 16 residues. For the CDR3, the DNA is TGTGCCAGCAGTCTGGCGGGGGGCACGTCCCAAGAGACCCAGTACTTC. Translating gives CASSLAGGTSQETQYF.

The V and J genes are TRBV19 and TRBJ1-5, with 10 bases fitting TRBD1. V shed 7 bases and J 7 bases; nucleotides not matched to a gene: 7. This CDR3 comprises 14 residues. The germline V gene encodes CDR1 LNHDA and CDR2 SQIVND (reference sequence). CDR3 coding DNA: TGTGCCAGTACCAAAGGGACAGGGGTACAGCCCCAGCATTTT. It specifies CASTKGTGVQPQHF. Based on the CDR3 plus reference TRBV19 and TRBJ1-5, the full variable domain is DGGITQSPKYLFRKEGQNVTLSCEQNLNHDAMYWYRQDPGQGLRLIYYSQIVNDFQKGDIAEGYSVSREKKESFPLTVTSAQKNPTAFYLCASTKGTGVQPQHFGDGTRLSIL.

The chain is built from TRBV29-1 and TRBJ2-1; 12 bases line up with TRBD2. The CDR3 sequence is 13 residues long. The V segment lost 1 base and the J segment 11 bases; nucleotides outside the gene matches: 3. CDR1 and CDR2 from the germline V gene are SQVTM and ANQGSEA. The CDR3 loop reads CSVEAGLAGKQFF. CDR3 DNA sequence: TGCAGCGTTGAAGCAGGACTAGCGGGGAAGCAGTTCTTC.

This sequence joins TRBV5-4 and TRBJ1-1; D might be TRBD1 (5 bases). The CDR3 sequence is 14 residues long. The germline V gene has CDR1 SGHNT and CDR2 YYREEE (reference sequence). V lost 3 bases, J lost 5 bases, and 14 bases lay in between. In DNA, the CDR3 is TGTGCCAGCAGCTCTACGCAGGGCAGGACTGAAGCTTTCTTT. Protein sequence: CASSSTQGRTEAFF.

The CDR3 here is CASSPDLGQPQHF. CDR3 bases: TGTGCCAGCAGCCCCGATCTTGGTCAGCCCCAGCATTTT. The chain has TRBV2 and TRBJ1-5; D not resolved. CDR1 SNHLY and CDR2 FYNNEI come from the germline V gene. This CDR3 spans 13 amino acids. Deletions cut 6 bases from V and 6 bases from J, with 12 bases between.

The chain carries TRBV4-1 and TRBJ2-1; 9 nucleotides align to TRBD1. V dropped 5 bases and J dropped 6; count of bases not matched to a gene: 8. Germline loops: CDR1 MGHRA, CDR2 YSYEKL. The CDR3 covers 15 residues. CDR3 bases: TGCGCCAGCAGCGAGCCGGGACAGGGTGCCAATGAGCAGTTCTTC. Protein sequence: CASSEPGQGANEQFF.

This chain joins TRBV7-9 and TRBJ2-6, with D possibly TRBD1 on 6 matching bases. Germline-derived CDR1 and CDR2 are SEHNR and FQNEAQ (reference sequence). The length of the CDR3 is 17 residues. The V end lost 2 bases, the J end lost 0 bases, and 11 bases lay between the germline ends. For the CDR3, the DNA is TGTGCCAGCAGCTTAAAACAGGGAGTCTCTGGGGCCAACGTCCTGACTTTC. Amino acids: CASSLKQGVSGANVLTF.

This chain uses TRBV28 with TRBJ2-7; D uncertain. Trimming took 5 bases from V and 4 from J, leaving 12 bases between them. This CDR3 region has 13 residues. Germline V lookup: CDR1 MDHEN, CDR2 SYDVKM. DNA for the CDR3: TGTGCCAGCAGTCCCCGGGCGTGGTACGAGCAGTACTTC. Its protein product is CASSPRAWYEQYF.

The chain joins TRBV6-5 to TRBJ1-1; possibly TRBD1 for D (5 bases). Germline CDR1 is MNHEY and CDR2 is SVGAGI. The V and J ends lost 2 bases and 3 bases respectively, with 10 bases between them. This CDR3 has 14 residues. The CDR3 spells CASSYGALDTEAFF. CDR3 in DNA: TGTGCCAGCAGTTACGGGGCGCTCGACACTGAAGCTTTCTTT.

The chain links TRBV11-2 to TRBJ2-5, with a tentative D call TRBD2 (6 bases). Germline V CDR1 and CDR2: SGHAT, FQNNGV. This CDR3 is built from 16 residues. V lost 2 bases and J 5 bases, leaving 18 bases between the germline ends. The CDR3 DNA sequence: TGTGCCAGCAGCTTATGGAAACGACGGGGGAGGGAGACCCAGTACTTC. Residues: CASSLWKRRGRETQYF.

The chain uses TRBV5-1 and TRBJ2-7; 8 nucleotides align to TRBD2. The CDR3 runs to 15 residues. The V gene end was trimmed by 0 bases and the J gene end by 4 bases; junction bases not matched to a gene: 6. Germline V gives CDR1 SGHRS, CDR2 YFSETQ. The CDR3 protein is CASSLESSGWYEQYF. In DNA form, the CDR3 reads TGCGCCAGCAGCTTGGAGTCTAGCGGGTGGTACGAGCAGTACTTC. Using reference TRBV5-1 and TRBJ2-7 for the parts outside the CDR3, the full variable domain is KAGVTQTPRYLIKTRGQQVTLSCSPISGHRSVSWYQQTPGQGLQFLFEYFSETQRNKGNFPGRFSGRQFSNSRSEMNVSTLELGDSALYLCASSLESSGWYEQYFGPGTRLTVT.

The rearrangement links TRBV6-1 to TRBJ2-7, with a tentative D call TRBD1 (6 bases). The germline V and J ends were trimmed by 1 base and 5 bases, with 15 bases remaining between them. The CDR3 is made up of 15 amino acids. The V gene's germline CDR1 is MNHNS and CDR2 SASEGT. In DNA, the CDR3 is TGTGCCAGCAGTGAAGGGGGGCCGGGACCCCACGAGCAGTACTTC. Translating it yields CASSEGGPGPHEQYF.

The rearrangement uses TRBV30 and TRBJ2-1; 10 bases match TRBD1. V gave up 3 bases and J gave up 6 bases; unmatched junction bases: 2. The germline CDR1 and CDR2 sequences are GTSNPN and SVGIG (reference sequence). This CDR3 region has 13 residues. The CDR3 DNA follows: TGTGCCTGGAGGGGGACAGGGGTCAATGAGCAGTTCTTC. As protein: CAWRGTGVNEQFF. Variable domain in full (rest from reference TRBV30 and TRBJ2-1): SQTIHQWPATLVQPVGSPLSLECTVEGTSNPNLYWYRQAAGRGLQLLFYSVGIGQISSEVPQNLSASRPQDRQFILSSKKLLLSDSGFYLCAWRGTGVNEQFFGPGTRLTVL.

The V call is TRBV7-2, the J call TRBJ2-7; D remains ambiguous. V was pared by 3 bases and J by 0 bases, with 15 bases between. Germline V gene data show CDR1 as SGHTA and CDR2 as FQGNSA. The CDR3 has 16 amino acids. The CDR3 loop reads CASSFSSRGSSYEQYF. For the CDR3, the DNA is TGTGCCAGCAGCTTTTCGTCTCGAGGTAGCTCCTACGAGCAGTACTTC.

The V gene is TRBV4-3, the J gene TRBJ2-3; 7 positions agree with TRBD2. CDR1 is LGHNA and CDR2 is YSLEER in the germline V gene. Trimming took 1 base from V and 1 from J; bases not matched to a gene: 2. The CDR3 has 15 amino acids. The CDR3 coding sequence is TGCGCCAGCAGCCAAGCCCTAGCGGGCACAGATACGCAGTATTTT. This translates into CASSQALAGTDTQYF.

The chain combines TRBV6-4 with TRBJ2-3; TRBD2 matches at 9 bases. The length of the CDR3 is 14 residues. Losses at the gene ends were 4 bases for V and 3 bases for J; bases not matched to a gene: 2. Germline lookup yields CDR1 MRHNA and CDR2 SNTAGT. CDR3 coding DNA: TGTGCCAGCAGTGTTAGCGGGAGAACAGATACGCAGTATTTT. Its protein is CASSVSGRTDTQYF.

The chain employs TRBV7-8 and TRBJ1-2; D gene uncertain. Looked up from germline, CDR1 is SGHVS and CDR2 is FQNEAQ. The CDR3 sequence is 14 residues long. V lost 6 bases and J lost 7, with 18 bases in between. Here the CDR3 reads CASSSGQGVGGYTF. The CDR3 nucleotides read TGTGCCAGCAGTTCGGGTCAAGGTGTTGGTGGCTACACCTTC.

The chain couples TRBV6-1 to TRBJ2-1; 11 bases line up with TRBD2. With 6 bases clipped from V and 4 bases from J, the junction kept 5 bases outside the gene matches. Germline V gives CDR1 MNHNS, CDR2 SASEGT. CDR3 length: 15 amino acids. The CDR3 protein is CASRPLAGGYNEQFF. The CDR3 nucleotides are TGTGCCAGCAGACCCCTAGCGGGAGGTTACAATGAGCAGTTCTTC.

V and J are TRBV6-6 and TRBJ2-1; 9 bases map to TRBD2. V dropped 6 bases and J dropped 4; count of bases not matched to a gene: 1. The germline V gene has CDR1 MNHNY and CDR2 SVGAGI (reference sequence). The CDR3 is 13 amino acids. Written as DNA, the CDR3 is TGTGCCAGCAGGCTAGCGGGATACAATGAGCAGTTCTTC. Protein sequence: CASRLAGYNEQFF.

The sample holds a few counts of this clone. The chain combines TRBV7-9 with TRBJ2-7, with D unresolved. CDR1 and CDR2 from the germline V gene are SEHNR and FQNEAQ (reference sequence). There are 14 residues in the CDR3. Trimming left V 2 bases short and J 3 bases short, with 11 bases between. CDR3 DNA sequence: TGTGCCAGCAGCTTAACTCACAACTTCTACGAGCAGTACTTC. Protein: CASSLTHNFYEQYF.

This clone was observed a handful of times. The V gene is TRBV5-4, the J gene TRBJ1-2, with 10 nucleotides matching TRBD1. The CDR3 is 15 residues long. Losses at the gene ends were 4 bases for V and 4 bases for J; bases not matched to a gene: 7. CDR1 SGHNT and CDR2 YYREEE come from the germline V gene (reference sequence). This chain's CDR3 is CASSTGQGVIYGYTF. CDR3 bases: TGTGCCAGCAGCACCGGACAGGGGGTTATCTATGGCTACACCTTC.

The CDR3 nucleotides read TGTGCCAGCAGCTTGCGGGCGAACACCGGGGAGCTGTTTTTT. Amino acids: CASSLRANTGELFF. This rearrangement joins TRBV5-6 to TRBJ2-2; D is unresolved. V dropped 1 base and J dropped 0 bases, with 4 bases sitting between them. In germline, CDR1 is SGHDT, CDR2 YYEEEE. This CDR3 contains 14 residues.